This T cell receptor (beta chain) was retrieved from a study of memory CD4+ T cells and cytomegalovirus serostatus. In the study overall: This sample comes from healthy Belgian adults, about nine CMV seropositive, 24 seronegative.

Single viable CD3+CD4+CD8-CD45RO+ cells were sorted as the memory CD4+ T cells. CDR1 SGHRS and CDR2 YFSETQ come from the germline V gene. This CDR3 comprises 14 residues. Trimming pared 1 base from V and 8 bases from J, leaving 15 bases between. Relative to its sample, this clone is medium-sized (0.01 to 0.1%). As processed by the authors: Out-of-frame sequences were removed, leaving 2,000,000 or so distinct TCRbeta sequences. Produced via immunoSEQ multiplex PCR; TCRdb's table is partial and in-frame only. That table furnishes V, J and clone size, whereas the DNA furnished D and trimming. Of tens of thousands of clones listed, roughly 76% are singletons.

The specimen was memory CD4+ T cells from blood. This rearrangement joins TRBV5-1 to TRBJ1-2, with a possible D match to TRBD1 (5 bases). The origin of this receptor is an adult in good health and CMV-seronegative. Here the CDR3 DNA reads TGCGCCAGCAGCTTGCTGGCAGACAAGGGGGGCTACACCTTC. Translated, it gives CASSLLADKGGYTF.